The 2 T cell receptor beta chains below all came from one sample that was sequenced in a study of blood T cell repertoires in COVID-19. Produced via immunoSEQ multiplex PCR; TCRdb's table is partial and in-frame only. The sample consists of roughly 340,000 clones, approximately 90% of them appearing once. The sequencing sample was made of PBMCs or T cells enriched from blood (not recorded which). These receptors originate from a man aged 18 to 29 who had recovered from COVID-19.

The rearrangement joins TRBV2 to TRBJ2-1; 10 bases agree with TRBD2. This CDR3 contains 15 residues. CDR1 is SNHLY, CDR2 FYNNEI, per germline. V lost 7 bases to trimming and J lost 10 bases; unmatched junction nucleotides: 13. The CDR3 reads CASMLLASGSNEQFF. CDR3 in DNA: TGTGCCAGCATGTTATTGGCTAGCGGGAGTAACGAGCAGTTCTTC.

The chain links TRBV25-1 to TRBJ2-7; D remains ambiguous. The ends were cut back, 4 bases at V and 3 bases at J, with 7 bases in the middle. This CDR3 is 12 amino acids long. CDR1 MGHDK and CDR2 SYGVNS come from the germline V gene. CDR3 amino acids: CASSGDYYEQYF. DNA for the CDR3: TGTGCCAGCAGTGGAGATTACTACGAGCAGTACTTC.